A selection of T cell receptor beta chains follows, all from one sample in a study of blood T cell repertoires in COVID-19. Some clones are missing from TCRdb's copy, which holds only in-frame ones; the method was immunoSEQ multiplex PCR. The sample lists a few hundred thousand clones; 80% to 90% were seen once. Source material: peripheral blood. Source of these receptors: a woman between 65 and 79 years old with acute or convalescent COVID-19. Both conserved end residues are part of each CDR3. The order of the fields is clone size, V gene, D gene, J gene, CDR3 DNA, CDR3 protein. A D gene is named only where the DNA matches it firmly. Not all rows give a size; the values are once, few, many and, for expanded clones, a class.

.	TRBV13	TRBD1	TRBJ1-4	TGTGCCAGCAGCTGGGGACAGGGAGCTAATGAAAAACTGTTTTTT	CASSWGQGANEKLFF
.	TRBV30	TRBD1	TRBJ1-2	TGTGCCTGGACCCCGGGACAGGTGGGTGGCTACACCTTC	CAWTPGQVGGYTF
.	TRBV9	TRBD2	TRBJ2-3	TGTGCCAGCAGCGAACGGACTAGAAGCACAGATACGCAGTATTTT	CASSERTRSTDTQYF
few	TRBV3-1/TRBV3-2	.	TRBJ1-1	TGTGCCAGCAGCCAGATGGGGGGAGGGACTGAAGCTTTCTTT	CASSQMGGGTEAFF
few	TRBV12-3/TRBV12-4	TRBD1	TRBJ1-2	TGTGCCAGCAGCGCGACAGGGAAGGGCTACACCTTC	CASSATGKGYTF
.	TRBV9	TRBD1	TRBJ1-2	TGTGCCAGCAGCGCAACAACAGGGGACTATGGCTACACCTTC	CASSATTGDYGYTF
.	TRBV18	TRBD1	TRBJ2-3	TGTGCCAGCTCACTTGGACAGGGCTCCACAGATACGCAGTATTTT	CASSLGQGSTDTQYF
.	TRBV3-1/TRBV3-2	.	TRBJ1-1	TGTGCCAGCAGCCAGGTGGACAAAATGGGAGCTTTCTTT	CASSQVDKMGAFF
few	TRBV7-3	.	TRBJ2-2	TGTGCCAGCAGCACAGGGTGGACCGGGGAGCTGTTTTTT	CASSTGWTGELFF
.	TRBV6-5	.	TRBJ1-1	TGTGCCAGCAGTTCCCTCGCGGCCGTAACTGAAGCTTTCTTT	CASSSLAAVTEAFF
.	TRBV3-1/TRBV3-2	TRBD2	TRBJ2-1	TGTGCCAGCAGCCCACTAGCGAGGGTCTCGGGGGAGCAGTTCTTC	CASSPLARVSGEQFF
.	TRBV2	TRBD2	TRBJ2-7	TGTGCCAGCAGTGAATCCGCCCTAGCGGGGAGATACGAGCAGTACTTC	CASSESALAGRYEQYF
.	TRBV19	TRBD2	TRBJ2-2	TGTGCCAGTAGTACAACTAGCGGGGTCCTGTTTTTT	CASSTTSGVLFF
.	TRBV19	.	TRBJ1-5	TGTGCCAGTAGTCCCCAACAGGGAAATCAGCCCCAGCATTTT	CASSPQQGNQPQHF
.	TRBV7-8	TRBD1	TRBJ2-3	TGTGCCAGCAGCTTCGACAGGGAAAACACAGATACGCAGTATTTT	CASSFDRENTDTQYF
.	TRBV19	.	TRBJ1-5	TGTGCCAGTAGGACAGCCAAAAGGCCCCAGCATTTT	CASRTAKRPQHF
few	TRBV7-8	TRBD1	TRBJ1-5	TGTGCCAGCAGCTCGTACCAGGGGGCGATCCAGCCCCAGCATTTT	CASSSYQGAIQPQHF
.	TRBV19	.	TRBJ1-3	TGTGCCAGTAGTCGGTGGGGAGCTGCTGGAAACACCATATATTTT	CASSRWGAAGNTIYF
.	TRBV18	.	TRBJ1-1	TGTGCCAGCTCACCTCGGCGCCAGGGGTCTGAAGCTTTCTTT	CASSPRRQGSEAFF
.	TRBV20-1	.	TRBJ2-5	TGCAGTGCTAGAGACGGGGAGACCCAGTACTTC	CSARDGETQYF
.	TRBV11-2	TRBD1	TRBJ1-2	TGTGCCAGCAGCAGGACAGGGGATGGCTACACCTTC	CASSRTGDGYTF
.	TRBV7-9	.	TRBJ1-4	TGTGCCAGCAGCTTAGTGGGATCCCGGGGTGAAAAACTGTTTTTT	CASSLVGSRGEKLFF
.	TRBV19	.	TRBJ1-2	TGTGCCAGTAGTATGTGGAGGGGTCGAGACTATGGCTACACCTTC	CASSMWRGRDYGYTF
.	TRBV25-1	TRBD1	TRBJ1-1	TGTGCCAGCAGGTGGACAGGGGGCTCGGGAACTGAAGCTTTCTTT	CASRWTGGSGTEAFF
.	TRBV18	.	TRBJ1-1	TGTGCCAGCTCACCAAACAGGGCGAACACTGAAGCTTTCTTT	CASSPNRANTEAFF
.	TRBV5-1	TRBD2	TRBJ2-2	TGCGCCAGCAGCTTACACCAAACTAGCGGAACGAACACCGGGGAGCTGTTTTTT	CASSLHQTSGTNTGELFF
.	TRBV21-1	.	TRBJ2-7	TGTGCCAGCAGCAGTCCGCGCTTCTGCGACTGGACAGATTTCTACGAGCAGTACTTC	CASSSPRFCDWTDFYEQYF
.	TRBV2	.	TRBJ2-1	TGTGCCAGCACCAGTTCAAGCTCCTACAATGAGCAGTTCTTC	CASTSSSSYNEQFF
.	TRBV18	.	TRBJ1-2	TGTGCCAGCTCAGGGGGGGGCCGGTCCTATGGCTACACCTTC	CASSGGGRSYGYTF
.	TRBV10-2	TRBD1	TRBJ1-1	TGCGCCAGCAGTGAACAGGGGGGCACTGAAGCTTTCTTT	CASSEQGGTEAFF
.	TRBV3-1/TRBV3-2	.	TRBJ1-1	TGTGCCAGCACAAGGGAGGGGGTAGGAACTGAAGCTTTCTTT	CASTREGVGTEAFF
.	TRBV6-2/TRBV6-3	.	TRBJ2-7	TGTGCCAGCAGTCGAGCTCAGAAGGGGTGGGAGCAGTACTTC	CASSRAQKGWEQYF
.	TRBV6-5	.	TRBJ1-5	TGTGCCAGCGTTCAGGGGAGAAATCAGCCCCAGCATTTT	CASVQGRNQPQHF
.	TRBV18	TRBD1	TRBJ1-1	TGTGCCAGCTCACCAATGGACAGGGGGTTGGGCACTGAAGCTTTCTTT	CASSPMDRGLGTEAFF
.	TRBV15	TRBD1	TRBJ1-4	TGTGCCACCAGCAGAGCGCGGGACAGGACGAATGAAAAACTGTTTTTT	CATSRARDRTNEKLFF
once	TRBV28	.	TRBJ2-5	TGTGCCAGCAGGACCTTGTTGGGGGGAGCGGAGACCCAGTACTTC	CASRTLLGGAETQYF
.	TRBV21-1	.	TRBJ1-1	TGTGCCAGCCAACGGAGAGATTGGTTCCGAGCCTTGATGAACACTGAAGCTTTCTTT	CASQRRDWFRALMNTEAFF
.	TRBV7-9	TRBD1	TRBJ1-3	TGTGCCAGCAGCTTCCAGGGGGCCTCTGGAAACACCATATATTTT	CASSFQGASGNTIYF
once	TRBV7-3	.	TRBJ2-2	TGTGCCAGCAGCTTCCGAGCCTCCGGGGAGCTGTTTTTT	CASSFRASGELFF
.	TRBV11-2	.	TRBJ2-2	TGTGCCAGCACCCCCGTGCGTACCGGGGAGCTGTTTTTT	CASTPVRTGELFF
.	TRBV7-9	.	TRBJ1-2	TGTGCCAGCAGCTTACAACCCAGACTTAACTATGGCTACACCTTC	CASSLQPRLNYGYTF
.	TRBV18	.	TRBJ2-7	TGTGCCAGCTCGCCTACTACTGTCCCGCCTGCCGAGCAGTACTTC	CASSPTTVPPAEQYF
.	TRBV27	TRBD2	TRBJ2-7	TGTGCCAGCAAGCGGGGAATCCACTACGAGCAGTACTTC	CASKRGIHYEQYF
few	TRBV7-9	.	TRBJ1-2	TGTGCCAGCAGCTTAGCGCTCGGGGATGGCTACACCTTC	CASSLALGDGYTF
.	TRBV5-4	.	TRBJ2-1	TGTGCCAGCAGCTTACAGAATTACAATGAGCAGTTCTTC	CASSLQNYNEQFF
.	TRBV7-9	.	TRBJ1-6	TGTGCCAGCAGCTCTAAACTAAGGGAGGATTCACCCCTCCACTTT	CASSSKLREDSPLHF
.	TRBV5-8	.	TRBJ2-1	TGTGCCAGCAGCTTGGCCGGGGCGGGGGAGCAGTTCTTC	CASSLAGAGEQFF
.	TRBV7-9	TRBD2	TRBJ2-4	TGTGCCAGCAGCCCCGGGACTATTTGGTACTTC	CASSPGTIWYF
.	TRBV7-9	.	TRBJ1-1	TGTGCCAGCAGCTTATCGCACAGGGAGCCCTCTGAAGCTTTCTTT	CASSLSHREPSEAFF
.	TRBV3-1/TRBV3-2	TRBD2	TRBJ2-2	TGTGCCAGCAGCCAGGCGGGGGGGAGGCCCGGGGAGCTGTTTTTT	CASSQAGGRPGELFF
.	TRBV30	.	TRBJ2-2	TGTGCGTTAATGCGGGGCACCGGGGAGCTGTTTTTT	CALMRGTGELFF